This T cell receptor (beta chain) originates from a study of T cell repertoires in cytomegalovirus infection. Regarding the study as a whole: HLA-C-restricted CMV-specific TCR beta clonotypes prevailed in the ex vivo response.

This clonotype was counted many times. Antigen: not known. MiXCR was run by TCRdb on the reads, yielding one entry per CDR3 protein. The sample holds fewer than 550,000 distinct CDR3 sequences, approximately 10% seen once. The sample comprised PBMCs. This receptor was identified in a human donor in good health (CMV status not recorded). Some clones in this sample may be carry-over from other donors' samples.

The CDR3 sequence is CASRPGTGIYTGELFF. The DNA of the CDR3 is TGTGCCAGCAGACCTGGGACAGGGATTTACACCGGGGAGCTGTTTTTT. The chain has TRBV28 and TRBJ2-2; 9 bases are a match to TRBD1. Germline V gives CDR1 MDHEN, CDR2 SYDVKM. CDR3 length: 16 residues. V shed 6 bases, J shed 3 bases, and the junction held 8 bases outside the gene matches.